This T cell receptor beta chain was recovered during a study of CD8 T cells in cerebrospinal fluid in Alzheimer's disease (dated by TCRdb to 2018 to 2020). The study in broad terms: The study used two single-cell methods, plate-based nested PCR sequencing and droplet-based sequencing, to evaluate clonal expansion of CSF T cells. The study tested whether clonally expanded T cells were present in cerebrospinal fluid from healthy elderly individuals and from patients with neurodegenerative disease. The droplet-based CSF comparison of patients and controls included roughly nine healthy controls (approximately 11,000 cells) and roughly nine patients with MCI or Alzheimer's disease (approximately 10,000 cells). CSF gene-expression analysis, which included Parkinson's disease patients, covered 24 samples in total.

Library preparation employed 10x single-cell sequencing. Profiling of CSF cells was done with 10X Genomics single-cell V(D)J and 5' gene-expression libraries. CSF single-cell TCR libraries were sequenced on an Illumina NextSeq550. In the paper's pipeline: V(D)J reads were aligned to the vdj-GRCh38 alts ensemble 2.0.0 reference and processed with the Cell Ranger vdj pipeline. Clonotypes were defined as cell barcodes sharing the same set of productive CDR3 nucleotide sequences. Clonotype information was added to Seurat v3.0 gene-expression metadata to link clonality with transcriptional profiles. Any CSF cell with more than 1,800 genes, more than 7,500 UMIs or more than 10% mitochondrial reads was removed. To find TCRs with known antigen specificity, CDR3-beta sequences were matched against VDJdb. Clone sharing was examined by network analysis using the R package qgraph, in which only TCRs with complete alpha and beta chains were included. After TCRdb reprocessed the reads, each CDR3 protein sequence was kept as one row, without DNA. It is TCRdb's table, rather than the study itself, that gives the V and J calls and clone size. The sample's table lists a count of some 1,100 distinct CDR3 sequences. 9.6% of the sample is taken by the ten largest.

Study-wide conclusions, independent of this receptor: In pooled data, a highly expanded clone (at least 3% of TCRs) was found in 1 of 10 healthy subjects versus 4 of 6 Alzheimer's patients. Only samples with detectable clones (about eleven healthy, 5 MCI, 5 AD, 6 PD) were included in the overall clonality comparison. The EBV-specific clones were neither the most highly expanded clones nor enriched among patients. The largest CSF clone made up a higher percentage of TCRs in patients with MCI or Alzheimer's disease than in controls. The authors cautioned that detecting EBV-specific TCRs in CSF does not establish a causal link between EBV and Alzheimer's disease.

All participants were free of acute infectious disease and in good physical condition. A live/dead marker was used to sort live CSF cells for droplet-based sequencing. CSF was obtained by lumbar puncture, and immune cells were pelleted by centrifugation at 300g. CSF samples were inspected for red blood cells, and any blood-contaminated sample was excluded. CSF cells were cryopreserved in freezing medium, frozen at -80 degrees C overnight, and then transferred to liquid nitrogen for storage. CSF samples were stored for less than six months before analysis. Its CDR3 holds 15 amino acids, cysteine through phenylalanine. The nucleotide record is missing. The germline V gene gives CDR1 as SGHDT and CDR2 as YYEEEE. This clonotype comes out as medium-sized (0.01 to 0.1%) from its frequency, since no count is listed. Its binding antigen is unknown.

Sequencing was performed on cerebrospinal fluid. This TCR came from a human donor in good health. Here the chain combines TRBV5-6 and TRBJ2-1; TCRdb selects TRBD2, and the lack of DNA leaves this call unchecked. The CDR3 sequence is CASSFRAGKANEQFF.